A single sample is the source of the 26 T cell receptor beta chains below, sequenced in a study of spatial heterogeneity in lung cancer. A single record per CDR3 protein comes from TCRdb applying MiXCR to the 5' RACE reads. The table lists more than 15,000 distinct CDR3 sequences, over 8% of them singletons. Specified time point: blood at routine non-recurrence follow-up after resection. This specimen was PBMCs, taken at follow-up. These TCRs come from a female donor with early-stage non-small cell lung cancer.

This clonotype has ten or more counts. V usage is TRBV10-3 and J usage is TRBJ2-1, with D possibly called TRBD1 or TRBD2 (5 bases each). The CDR3 sequence is 14 residues long. The ends were cut back, 4 bases at V and 9 bases at J, with 16 bases in the middle. The V gene's germline CDR1 is ENHRY and CDR2 SYGVKD. CDR3 nucleotides: TGTGCCATCAGTGTATTAGAGGGGAGTAGTGAGCAGTTCTTC. Protein product: CAISVLEGSSEQFF.

This clonotype came up many times. V usage is TRBV20-1 and J usage is TRBJ2-1, with D perhaps matching TRBD2 (6 bases). The CDR3 covers 15 residues. Germline-derived CDR1 and CDR2 are DFQATT and SNEGSKA (reference sequence). Trimming removed 3 bases from V and 0 bases from J, with 12 bases in between. The CDR3 loop is CSARDGLSSYNEQFF. The CDR3 DNA follows: TGCAGTGCTAGGGACGGACTAAGCTCCTACAATGAGCAGTTCTTC.

This clonotype was detected many times. This chain uses TRBV6-1 with TRBJ1-1; D may be TRBD1 (6 bases). V gave up 5 bases and J gave up 2 bases, with 18 bases separating them. Germline V gene lookup returns CDR1 MNHNS and CDR2 SASEGT. The CDR3 contains 16 residues. CDR3 protein: CASSRQESRQNTEAFF. CDR3 in DNA: TGTGCCAGCAGTCGACAGGAATCGCGGCAAAACACTGAAGCTTTCTTT.

This clonotype was seen repeatedly, ten times or more. The chain couples TRBV27 to TRBJ1-5; TRBD1 is a possible D gene (5 bases). Trimming shortened V by 1 base and J by 7 bases, and 14 bases separated the two germline ends. This CDR3 is 15 amino acids long. CDR1 is MNHEY, CDR2 SMNVEV, per germline (reference sequence). The CDR3 bases are TGTGCCAGCAGTTTATATGGCAGGGACTGGCAGCCCCAGCATTTT. This gives the protein CASSLYGRDWQPQHF.

Many counts were recorded for this clonotype. CDR3 sequence (DNA): TGTGCCAGCAGCTTAAGAAGCGGGCGACGCGCTCTGATCGAGCAGTACTTC. It encodes CASSLRSGRRALIEQYF. The rearrangement uses TRBV13 and TRBJ2-7, with D maybe TRBD2 (6 bases). Trimming removed 2 bases at V and 6 bases at J, with 23 bases between. Germline V lookup: CDR1 PRHDT, CDR2 FYEKMQ (reference sequence). The CDR3 is made up of 17 amino acids.

There are many counts of this clonotype. The chain recombines TRBV20-1 with TRBJ2-3; 9 nucleotides line up with TRBD1. The junction had 17 bases not matched to a gene; V was cut back by 4 bases and J by 6 bases. The CDR3 runs to 17 residues. Germline CDR1 is DFQATT and CDR2 is SNEGSKA (reference sequence). In nucleotides, the CDR3 is TGCAGTGCTACTAGTACTAATGACAGGGGGGCGCGGGATACGCAGTATTTT. This codes for CSATSTNDRGARDTQYF.

Many counts were recorded for this clonotype. This chain connects TRBV10-2 to TRBJ1-6; a possible D gene is TRBD1 (5 bases). Per the germline V gene, CDR1 is WSHSY and CDR2 is SAAADI. The V and J ends lost 7 bases and 7 bases respectively, with 14 bases between them. The CDR3 is 14 residues long. CDR3 protein: CASTVTGGNSPLHF. Written as DNA, the CDR3 is TGCGCCAGCACCGTAACTGGGGGGAATTCACCCCTCCACTTT.

This clonotype was observed many times. The chain links TRBV7-2 to TRBJ2-1; no firm D call. The germline V gene has CDR1 SGHTA and CDR2 FQGNSA. The CDR3 has 15 amino acids. V lost 0 bases and J 0 bases, leaving 6 bases between the germline ends. CDR3 sequence (DNA): TGTGCCAGCAGCTTAGCGAGCAGCTCCTACAATGAGCAGTTCTTC. Translating it yields CASSLASSSYNEQFF.

This clonotype was seen repeatedly, ten times or more. J is TRBJ2-1 and V is TRBV5-1; D is possibly TRBD1 (5 bases). Germline V gene sequence: CDR1 SGHRS, CDR2 YFSETQ. The length of the CDR3 is 13 residues. The V gene lost 4 bases and the J gene lost 7 bases, with 12 bases spanning the gap. In DNA, the CDR3 is TGCGCCAGCAGCCCGGAAGGGGAAAATGAGCAGTTCTTC. Its translation: CASSPEGENEQFF.

This clonotype occurred many times. This chain uses TRBV12-3 or TRBV12-4 with TRBJ2-2; D is unresolved. There are 13 residues in the CDR3. V was trimmed by 3 bases and J by 5 bases, leaving 7 bases between them. DNA for the CDR3: TGTGCCAGCAGTTTTGGGCCGACCGGGGAGCTGTTTTTT. It yields the protein CASSFGPTGELFF.

This clonotype was recorded many times. The chain joins TRBV7-2 to TRBJ1-1; D is ambiguous. Trimming left V 1 base short and J 4 bases short, with 7 bases between. This CDR3 spans 13 amino acids. Germline CDR1 reads SGHTA; CDR2 reads FQGNSA. The CDR3, as DNA: TGTGCCAGCAGCTTAGATTACGTCACTGAAGCTTTCTTT. Translating it yields CASSLDYVTEAFF.

In its sample, this clonotype was seen many times. V gene TRBV4-3 combines with J gene TRBJ1-2; tentative D call: TRBD1 (6 bases). Per the germline V gene, CDR1 is LGHNA and CDR2 is YSLEER. V lost 0 bases to trimming and J lost 4 bases, with 12 bases between them. CDR3 length: 15 amino acids. The CDR3 reads CASSQDGGPGYGYTF. The CDR3 DNA follows: TGCGCCAGCAGCCAAGATGGGGGGCCGGGCTATGGCTACACCTTC.

The gene calls are TRBV7-2 and TRBJ2-7; 13 positions agree with TRBD2. Losses at the gene ends were 4 bases for V and 2 bases for J; bases not matched to a gene: 11. Germline assignment: CDR1 SGHTA and CDR2 FQGNSA. The length of the CDR3 is 18 residues. CDR3 sequence reads: CASSSPGLAGSVTYEQYF. The CDR3 bases are TGTGCCAGCAGCTCTCCGGGACTAGCGGGGTCAGTAACCTACGAGCAGTACTTC.

This clonotype was counted ten times or more. The chain combines TRBV28 with TRBJ2-7, with 7 bases aligning to TRBD1. CDR1 is MDHEN, CDR2 SYDVKM, per germline. The junction had 22 bases not matched to a gene; V was cut back by 8 bases and J by 3 bases. This CDR3 contains 18 residues. CDR3 coding DNA: TGTGCCAGCTCCTCAAGGCTCCTACAGGGGCCCCGTTACTACGAGCAGTACTTC. Translated: CASSSRLLQGPRYYEQYF.

This clonotype occurred many times. The rearrangement joins TRBV5-1 to TRBJ2-7; no clear D gene. The CDR3 runs to 12 residues. The V end lost 4 bases, the J end lost 4 bases, and 9 bases lay between the germline ends. The V gene's germline CDR1 is SGHRS and CDR2 YFSETQ. The CDR3 bases are TGCGCCAGCAGCCCGCGATTTTACGAGCAGTACTTC. It translates to CASSPRFYEQYF.

This clonotype was counted many times. The rearrangement joins TRBV29-1 to TRBJ2-5; D might be TRBD1 or TRBD2, each matching 5 bases. Per the germline V gene, CDR1 is SQVTM and CDR2 is ANQGSEA. V was pared by 4 bases and J by 1 base, with 19 bases between. The CDR3 covers 16 residues. The CDR3 spells CSVARGTNKPQETQYF. CDR3 bases: TGCAGCGTTGCCCGGGGCACCAACAAACCCCAAGAGACCCAGTACTTC.

This clonotype occurred many times. V is TRBV7-2 and J is TRBJ2-1; D is unresolved. The ends were cut back, 5 bases at V and 0 bases at J, with 5 bases in the middle. Per germline, CDR1 SGHTA and CDR2 FQGNSA. This CDR3 contains 13 residues. CDR3 DNA: TGTGCCAGCAGCGGCAGCTCCTACAATGAGCAGTTCTTC. This gives the protein CASSGSSYNEQFF.

Ten or more counts support this clonotype. The chain couples TRBV18 to TRBJ2-3; D not resolved. V lost 2 bases and J lost 4, with 1 base in between. Germline assignment: CDR1 KGHSH and CDR2 LQKENI. The CDR3 consists of 11 residues. The CDR3 DNA is TGTGCCAGCTCACCATCAGATACGCAGTATTTT. Translation gives CASSPSDTQYF.

Many counts were recorded for this clonotype. CDR3 sequence: CASSRTGGSGYTF. The DNA of the CDR3 is TGTGCCAGCAGTAGGACAGGGGGCTCTGGCTACACCTTC. The chain couples TRBV6-6 to TRBJ1-2; TRBD1 matches at 11 bases. The ends lost 5 bases at V and 7 bases at J; junction bases unmatched: 3. The germline gives CDR1 MNHNY, CDR2 SVGAGI (reference sequence). The CDR3 is 13 residues long.

The table lists this clonotype with many counts. The chain is built from TRBV5-1 and TRBJ2-1, with 8 bases identical to TRBD2. The germline V gene has CDR1 SGHRS and CDR2 YFSETQ. V trimming: 0 bases; J trimming: 7 bases; junction bases outside the gene matches: 6. CDR3 length equals 15 residues. CDR3 region: CASSLVAGGRNEQFF. CDR3 bases: TGCGCCAGCAGCTTGGTTGCGGGAGGAAGGAATGAGCAGTTCTTC.

This clonotype occurred a few times. The chain combines TRBV6-6 with TRBJ1-6; 8 bases line up with TRBD1. The CDR3 has 14 residues. Germline trimming cut 5 bases from V and 5 bases from J; bases unmatched to any gene: 2. Germline V gene lookup returns CDR1 MNHNY and CDR2 SVGAGI (reference sequence). The CDR3 nucleotides are TGTGCCAGCAGTCAGACAGGGGATAATTCACCCCTCCACTTT. Translating gives CASSQTGDNSPLHF.

This clonotype was recorded many times. The chain joins TRBV5-1 to TRBJ1-5; D perhaps matches TRBD1 (5 bases). The V and J ends lost 1 base and 7 bases respectively, with 12 bases between them. Germline V gives CDR1 SGHRS, CDR2 YFSETQ. The CDR3 has 14 amino acids. The CDR3 loop reads CASSLSGGGQPQHF. The CDR3 nucleotides read TGCGCCAGCAGCTTGTCGGGGGGAGGGCAGCCCCAGCATTTT. Drawing the rest from reference TRBV5-1 and TRBJ1-5, the complete variable domain is KAGVTQTPRYLIKTRGQQVTLSCSPISGHRSVSWYQQTPGQGLQFLFEYFSETQRNKGNFPGRFSGRQFSNSRSEMNVSTLELGDSALYLCASSLSGGGQPQHFGDGTRLSIL.

This clonotype has at least ten counts. The genes are TRBV7-3 and TRBJ2-3; TRBD1 is a possible D gene (6 bases). The germline V gene has CDR1 SGHTA and CDR2 FQGTGA. CDR3 length: 14 amino acids. V lost 8 bases to trimming and J lost 0 bases, with 12 bases between them. The CDR3 here is CASSDSPSTDTQYF. Written as DNA, the CDR3 is TGTGCCAGCTCGGACAGCCCCAGCACAGATACGCAGTATTTT.

This clonotype was recorded many times. J is TRBJ1-1 and V is TRBV7-9; TRBD1 agrees at 10 bases. Germline CDR1 and CDR2: SEHNR and FQNEAQ (reference sequence). The V gene end was trimmed by 3 bases and the J gene end by 1 base; junction bases not matched to a gene: 2. This CDR3 comprises 15 residues. CDR3 sequence reads: CASSLGTGANTEAFF. CDR3 nucleotide sequence: TGTGCCAGCAGCTTGGGGACAGGGGCGAACACTGAAGCTTTCTTT.

The sample holds many counts of this clonotype. V is TRBV6-2 or TRBV6-3 and J is TRBJ2-7, with D hard to call. CDR3 length: 15 residues. Deletions cut 6 bases from V and 0 bases from J, with 15 bases between. Germline-derived CDR1 and CDR2 are MNHEY and SVGEGT. The CDR3 reads CASSPTRANSYEQYF. The CDR3 bases are TGTGCCAGCAGCCCGACAAGGGCCAACTCCTACGAGCAGTACTTC.

This clonotype has a count of ten or more. The chain joins TRBV29-1 to TRBJ2-7, with 8 bases fitting TRBD1. Germline CDR1 is SQVTM and CDR2 is ANQGSEA. The CDR3 has 13 amino acids. V lost 5 bases to trimming and J lost 1 base; unmatched junction nucleotides: 4. The CDR3 protein is CSVQGAASYEQYF. The CDR3 DNA is TGCAGCGTTCAGGGGGCGGCTTCCTACGAGCAGTACTTC.